This T cell receptor beta chain came from a study of CD8+CD57+ T cells in acquired aplastic anemia. Whole-study context: Isolated CD4+ and CD8+ cells, once sorted, yielded DNA averaging 3.2 ug.

The template used for profiling TCR beta VDJ and CDR3 was genomic DNA. TCRdb re-derived calls from the reads in MiXCR, one entry per CDR3 protein. The table lists around 170,000 distinct CDR3 sequences, 48% of them singletons. A few counts support this clonotype. The antigen is unknown. Study conclusions and caveats: Patients shared 25 to 30 CD8+ CDR3 sequences with controls.

In patients chosen for sequencing, flow cytometry had shown CD8+CD57+ cell expansion. Patient blood was sampled before any therapy had been received. What was sequenced was sorted CD4+, CD8+, or CD8+CD57+ T cells (not recorded which) from PBMCs. This clonotype was obtained from a human donor with aplastic anemia.

CDR3 loop: CASSEFLQGAGEKLFF. The CDR3 DNA is TGTGCCAGCAGTGAATTCTTACAGGGGGCCGGTGAAAAACTGTTTTTT. The chain employs TRBV6-1 and TRBJ1-4; TRBD1 agrees at 9 bases. The CDR3 runs to 16 residues. Germline V gene lookup returns CDR1 MNHNS and CDR2 SASEGT. J was trimmed by 7 bases and V by 2 bases; bases with no gene match: 8.